This T cell receptor (beta chain) comes out of a study of blood T cell repertoires in COVID-19. Study-level information: The United States, Italy and Spain provided the acute and convalescent COVID-19 samples. T cells, B-cell-depleted T cells, or PBMCs supplied cDNA or gDNA.

This CDR3 has 14 amino acids. CDR1 is SGHTA, CDR2 FQGNSA, per germline. V lost 0 bases and J 0 bases, leaving 3 bases between the germline ends. Per the original methods: Using reference gene primer amplification, nucleated cell counts were estimated. Sequenced by immunoSEQ multiplex PCR; TCRdb stores in-frame clones only, minus some. That table supplies the V and J calls and clone size; D and trimming were determined from the DNA. The sample has around 94,000 clones; about 88% are singletons. The sequenced material came from peripheral blood. This receptor was obtained from a man older than 75 with acute or convalescent COVID-19. The chain couples TRBV7-2 to TRBJ2-4; no clear D gene. CDR3 sequence reads: CASSLALAKNIQYF. The CDR3 DNA is TGTGCCAGCAGCTTAGCTCTAGCCAAAAACATTCAGTACTTC.